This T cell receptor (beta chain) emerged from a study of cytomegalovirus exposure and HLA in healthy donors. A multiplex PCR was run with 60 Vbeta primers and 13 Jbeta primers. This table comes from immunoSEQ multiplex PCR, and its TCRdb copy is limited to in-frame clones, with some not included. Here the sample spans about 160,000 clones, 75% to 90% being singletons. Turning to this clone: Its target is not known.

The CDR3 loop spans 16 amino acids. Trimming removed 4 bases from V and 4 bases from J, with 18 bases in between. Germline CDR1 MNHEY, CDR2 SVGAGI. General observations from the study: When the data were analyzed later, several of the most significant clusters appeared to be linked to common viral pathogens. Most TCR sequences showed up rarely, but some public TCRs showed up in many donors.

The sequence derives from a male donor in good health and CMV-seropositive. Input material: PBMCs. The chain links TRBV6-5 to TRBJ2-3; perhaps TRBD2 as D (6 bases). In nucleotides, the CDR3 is TGTGCCAGCAGTTCACGGACTAACCCCGGGGCAGATACGCAGTATTTT. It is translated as CASSSRTNPGADTQYF.